The T cell receptor (beta chain) described here comes from a study of T-cell memory formation after mild COVID-19. Sample barcodes and UMIs were carried by the TCR alpha and TCR beta cDNA libraries that 5'RACE generated with constant-segment primers. In TCRdb, the 5' RACE reads were re-called with MiXCR into one record per CDR3 protein. The table lists some 40,000 distinct CDR3 sequences, approximately 7% of them singletons. General observations from the study: Memory from before infection featured some responding clones, which suggests cross-reactive memory joined. Most CD4+ clones that shrank were in CM and EM, while CD8+ ones turned up in EMRA.

Trimming left V 7 bases short and J 4 bases short, with 16 bases between. The CDR3 contains 14 residues. Germline V gene lookup returns CDR1 SEHNR and CDR2 FQNEAQ (reference sequence). As concerns this clonotype: What it recognizes is unknown.

The origin of this receptor is a man aged 18 to 30 who had mild COVID-19 (a few samples of this study predate the infection). Cell type and time point are not known. The chain has TRBV7-9 and TRBJ1-2; weak D call: TRBD1 (6 bases). Sequencing used PBMCs or a T cell subset sorted from them (not recorded which). CDR3 residues: CASNYDRPSYGYTF. The CDR3, as DNA: TGTGCCAGCAACTACGACAGGCCCTCCTATGGCTACACCTTC.